The 32 T cell receptor beta chains below all came from one sample that was sequenced in a study of blood T cells in healthy people across ages. The second PCR ran roughly 6 to 11 cycles with a sample-barcoded 5' primer and J-beta primers. A single record per CDR3 protein comes from TCRdb applying MiXCR to the 5' RACE reads. The repertoire holds nearly 1 million distinct CDR3 sequences, 51% seen once, with about a fifth in the top ten. Sequencing used blood. All receptors come from a woman in her fifties or sixties in good health.

This clonotype was picked up a small number of times. The V and J genes are TRBV24-1 and TRBJ2-7; maybe TRBD1 (6 bases). V lost 9 bases, J lost 6 bases, and 11 bases lay in between. Per germline, CDR1 KGHDR and CDR2 SFDVKD. The CDR3 totals 11 residues. Here the CDR3 reads CATQQGPEQYF. The CDR3 region has the DNA TGTGCCACCCAACAGGGCCCCGAGCAGTACTTC.

This clonotype has only a few counts. V gene TRBV6-5 combines with J gene TRBJ1-6; D is unclear. Germline CDR1 and CDR2: MNHEY and SVGAGI. Trimming stripped 6 bases from V and 0 bases from J, with 9 bases between. There are 15 residues in the CDR3. In DNA, the CDR3 is TGTGCCAGCAGCAAAGCGAGCTCCTATAATTCACCCCTCCACTTT. It translates to CASSKASSYNSPLHF.

J is TRBJ1-1 and V is TRBV29-1; D ambiguous. The V gene's germline CDR1 is SQVTM and CDR2 ANQGSEA. Between the trimmed V and J ends, which lost 7 bases and 3 bases, there was a span of 12 bases. This CDR3 has 12 residues. The CDR3 DNA is TGCAGCGGGGTCAACAGTCACACTGAAGCTTTCTTT. This gives the protein CSGVNSHTEAFF.

In its sample, this clonotype was seen a few times. The chain couples TRBV29-1 to TRBJ2-7; D not certain. In germline, CDR1 is SQVTM, CDR2 ANQGSEA. This CDR3 is 10 amino acids long. V lost 8 bases and J lost 2, with 7 bases in between. CDR3 in DNA: TGCAGCATCTGGGCCTACGAGCAGTACTTC. It specifies CSIWAYEQYF.

The rearrangement joins TRBV7-9 to TRBJ2-5; D is perhaps TRBD2 (5 bases). Per germline, CDR1 SEHNR and CDR2 FQNEAQ (reference sequence). Trimming cost V 3 bases and J 11 bases, with 22 bases left between them. The CDR3 length is 15 residues. This chain's CDR3 is CASSLLNSANNEQYF. In nucleotides, the CDR3 is TGTGCCAGCAGCTTGTTGAATAGCGCCAACAATGAGCAGTACTTC.

The chain is built from TRBV10-2 and TRBJ2-5, with D maybe TRBD2 (6 bases). The CDR3 has 15 residues. Germline CDR1 reads WSHSY; CDR2 reads SAAADI. V was clipped by 3 bases and J by 11 bases, with 22 bases between them. The CDR3 DNA follows: TGCGCCAGCAGTGACACGACTAGGGGCCACCATGAGCAGTACTTC. Translating gives CASSDTTRGHHEQYF.

The chain carries TRBV20-1 and TRBJ2-6; D remains unclear. Germline CDR1 DFQATT, CDR2 SNEGSKA (reference sequence). There are 14 residues in the CDR3. The V and J ends lost 2 bases and 3 bases respectively, with 8 bases between them. In nucleotides, the CDR3 is TGCAGTGCTAGAATCCCTCTTGGGGCCAACGTCCTGACTTTC. It specifies CSARIPLGANVLTF.

The V and J genes are TRBV5-5 and TRBJ2-1, with 7 bases fitting TRBD2. V trimming: 6 bases; J trimming: 4 bases; junction bases outside the gene matches: 7. The CDR3 consists of 14 residues. The V gene's germline CDR1 is SGHKS and CDR2 YYEKEE (reference sequence). The CDR3 bases are TGTGCCAGCACCCGGGCTAGCGGATACAATGAGCAGTTCTTC. Amino acid sequence: CASTRASGYNEQFF.

This clonotype has a handful of counts. The gene calls are TRBV28 and TRBJ2-7; D is possibly TRBD1 (5 bases). The germline V gene has CDR1 MDHEN and CDR2 SYDVKM. The CDR3 extends over 15 amino acids. Trimming stripped 3 bases from V and 3 bases from J, with 15 bases between. CDR3 region: CASSFFQGALYEQYF. The CDR3, as DNA: TGTGCCAGCAGTTTTTTCCAGGGTGCCCTCTACGAGCAGTACTTC.

CDR3 sequence (DNA): TGTGCCAGCAGCAATGTGGGGACAGGAGGCTCCTACGAGCAGTACTTC. The encoded protein is CASSNVGTGGSYEQYF. The V gene is TRBV11-2, the J gene TRBJ2-7; TRBD1 matches at 8 bases. Germline V gene sequence: CDR1 SGHAT, CDR2 FQNNGV. The V and J ends lost 5 bases and 0 bases, in that order; junction bases with no gene match: 9. CDR3 length: 16 residues.

The CDR3 DNA sequence: TGTGCCACCAGCAGAACTTATAATTCACCCCTCCACTTT. The encoded protein is CATSRTYNSPLHF. This rearrangement joins TRBV15 to TRBJ1-6; no firm D call. This CDR3 contains 13 residues. The germline gives CDR1 LNHNV, CDR2 YYDKDF (reference sequence). Trimming pared 2 bases from V and 4 bases from J, leaving 3 bases between.

This chain links TRBV29-1 with TRBJ1-2; D might be TRBD1 (5 bases). The CDR3 is 14 amino acids. V lost 6 bases to trimming and J lost 4 bases, with 18 bases between them. From germline, CDR1 is SQVTM and CDR2 ANQGSEA. CDR3 protein: CSVSRDPIIYGYTF. The CDR3 nucleotides are TGCAGCGTCTCCCGGGACCCAATTATCTATGGCTACACCTTC.

This clonotype was counted only a few times. The chain links TRBV6-5 to TRBJ2-5; tentatively, D is TRBD1 (6 bases). The V gene lost 5 bases and the J gene lost 3 bases, with 16 bases spanning the gap. The germline V gene has CDR1 MNHEY and CDR2 SVGAGI. This CDR3 has 15 amino acids. CDR3 residues: CASSRPGHGKETQYF. As DNA, the CDR3 is TGTGCCAGCAGTAGGCCGGGACACGGGAAAGAGACCCAGTACTTC.

In its sample, this clonotype was seen a few times. The chain recombines TRBV6-2 or TRBV6-3 with TRBJ2-3; tentative D call: TRBD2 (5 bases). The length of the CDR3 is 13 residues. The germline V gene has CDR1 MNHEY and CDR2 SVGEGT. V was clipped by 7 bases and J by 4 bases, with 12 bases between them. In DNA form, the CDR3 reads TGTGCCAGCAACGGACTCGTTCCAGATACGCAGTATTTT. Translated, it gives CASNGLVPDTQYF.

This chain connects TRBV2 to TRBJ2-7, with TRBD2 identical over 7 bases. Trimming at V came to 5 bases and at J to 1 base, leaving 5 bases not matched to a gene. Germline V gene sequence: CDR1 SNHLY, CDR2 FYNNEI. The CDR3 consists of 14 residues. CDR3 nucleotide sequence: TGTGCCAGCAGTATAGGGAGGGAGTCCTACGAGCAGTACTTC. Protein: CASSIGRESYEQYF.

The V gene is TRBV6-5, the J gene TRBJ1-5; D call uncertain. CDR1 MNHEY and CDR2 SVGAGI come from the germline V gene. CDR3 size: 15 residues. Deletions cut 5 bases from V and 0 bases from J, with 11 bases between. The CDR3 reads CASSPQSYSNQPQHF. The CDR3 DNA reads as TGTGCCAGCAGTCCCCAGAGTTATAGCAATCAGCCCCAGCATTTT.

This clonotype was counted between two and nine times. V is TRBV5-1 and J is TRBJ2-3; no firm D call. Trimming took 0 bases from V and 4 from J, leaving 12 bases between them. This CDR3 comprises 15 residues. Per the germline V gene, CDR1 is SGHRS and CDR2 is YFSETQ. CDR3 region: CASSLEGMTPDTQYF. The CDR3 DNA reads as TGCGCCAGCAGCTTGGAGGGCATGACCCCAGATACGCAGTATTTT.

The V gene is TRBV20-1, the J gene TRBJ2-1; 12 bases map to TRBD2. Germline V CDR1 and CDR2: DFQATT, SNEGSKA (reference sequence). The CDR3 length is 17 residues. The V segment lost 0 bases and the J segment 5 bases; nucleotides outside the gene matches: 8. CDR3 DNA sequence: TGCAGTGCTAGAGATGTGCTAGCGGGAGGGCCCCACAATGAGCAGTTCTTC. It yields the protein CSARDVLAGGPHNEQFF.

Only one count was recorded for this clonotype. The chain employs TRBV15 and TRBJ2-7; D is perhaps TRBD1 (5 bases). Trimming removed 0 bases at V and 2 bases at J, with 11 bases between. Per germline, CDR1 LNHNV and CDR2 YYDKDF (reference sequence). The CDR3 loop spans 15 amino acids. As DNA, the CDR3 is TGTGCCACCAGCAGAGATCTAGGGGTTCCCTACGAGCAGTACTTC. Translation: CATSRDLGVPYEQYF.

The chain joins TRBV7-9 to TRBJ2-1, with TRBD2 matching 12 bases. The end of the DNA aligns better with TRBJ2-7, so the J call may be wrong. CDR3 size: 17 residues. Germline V gene sequence: CDR1 SEHNR, CDR2 FQNEAQ (reference sequence). For the CDR3, the DNA is TGTGCCAGCAGCTTCCGGACTAGCGGGAACAGATACAATGAGCAGTACTTC. Encoded protein: CASSFRTSGNRYNEQYF.

This clonotype was seen a handful of times. V is TRBV10-3 and J is TRBJ2-5; TRBD2 aligns across 8 bases. The CDR3 runs 12 residues. CDR1 and CDR2 (germline): ENHRY, SYGVKD. Trimming removed 10 bases from V and 11 bases from J; junction bases left unmatched: 12. The CDR3 coding sequence is TGTGCCACACGGGGGGGAGGGAATGAGCAGTACTTC. The encoded protein is CATRGGGNEQYF.

The rearrangement uses TRBV2 and TRBJ2-2, with TRBD1 identical over 9 bases. The CDR3 is 16 residues long. The germline V gene encodes CDR1 SNHLY and CDR2 FYNNEI. J was trimmed by 5 bases and V by 0 bases; bases with no gene match: 4. In DNA form, the CDR3 reads TGTGCCAGCAGTGAAGCGGGGACAGGGAGTACCGGGGAGCTGTTTTTT. Translating it yields CASSEAGTGSTGELFF.

This clonotype was observed a few times. The chain has TRBV12-3 or TRBV12-4 and TRBJ2-2, with a tentative D call TRBD1 (5 bases). The V end was cut by 4 bases, the J end by 9 bases, with 9 bases between. This CDR3 region has 12 residues. CDR3 region: CASSSDRRELFF. The CDR3 DNA sequence: TGTGCCAGCAGTTCCGACAGAAGGGAGCTGTTTTTT.

V and J are TRBV19 and TRBJ2-1; 14 bases map to TRBD2. Germline V gene data show CDR1 as LNHDA and CDR2 as SQIVND (reference sequence). Unmatched junction bases numbered 6, after V lost 9 bases and J lost 5 bases. The CDR3 is 15 amino acids. The CDR3 DNA follows: TGTGCCAGCGCTCGGACTAGCGGGAGGCACAATGAGCAGTTCTTC. Amino acid sequence: CASARTSGRHNEQFF.

This chain connects TRBV28 to TRBJ2-5; the D gene is possibly TRBD2 (6 bases). Between the trimmed V and J ends, which lost 6 bases and 3 bases, there was a span of 23 bases. This CDR3 has 17 residues. Germline-derived CDR1 and CDR2 are MDHEN and SYDVKM. DNA of the CDR3: TGTGCCAGCAGGCGGAGGGGTCTTGTAAGCGGCAAAGAGACCCAGTACTTC. This codes for CASRRRGLVSGKETQYF.

The chain couples TRBV28 to TRBJ2-7, with 8 bases lining up with TRBD2. After removal of 8 bases from V and 3 bases from J, the junction contained 3 bases not matched to a gene. This CDR3 has 12 amino acids. The germline V gene has CDR1 MDHEN and CDR2 SYDVKM. CDR3 in DNA: TGTGCCAGCGGGACTAGAGACTACGAGCAGTACTTC. Its protein is CASGTRDYEQYF.

This clonotype was picked up a small number of times. The gene calls are TRBV29-1 and TRBJ2-7; unclear D gene. V lost 2 bases to trimming and J lost 5 bases, with 4 bases between them. There are 10 residues in the CDR3. From germline, CDR1 is SQVTM and CDR2 ANQGSEA. The CDR3 region is CSVETHEQYF. CDR3 coding DNA: TGCAGCGTTGAAACCCACGAGCAGTACTTC.

J is TRBJ1-5 and V is TRBV27; 10 bases are a match to TRBD1. V lost 1 base, J lost 2 bases, and 8 bases stayed unmatched. The CDR3 has 18 residues. Germline CDR1 and CDR2: MNHEY and SMNVEV (reference sequence). DNA for the CDR3: TGTGCCAGCAGTTTATACAATCCCGGACAGGGGGGCAATCAGCCCCAGCATTTT. Protein: CASSLYNPGQGGNQPQHF.

This clonotype is a singleton in its sample. The rearrangement links TRBV6-1 to TRBJ1-5, with 7 bases fitting TRBD1. V was pared by 7 bases and J by 1 base, with 7 bases of the junction left unmatched. Per the germline V gene, CDR1 is MNHNS and CDR2 is SASEGT. The CDR3 loop spans 15 amino acids. The DNA for the CDR3 is TGTGCCAGCATGTTGGGACAGTACAGCAATCAGCCCCAGCATTTT. Amino acids: CASMLGQYSNQPQHF.

The genes are TRBV12-3 or TRBV12-4 and TRBJ2-3; a possible D gene is TRBD2 (6 bases). The CDR3 extends over 14 amino acids. V was shortened by 5 bases and J by 4 bases, with 13 bases between the two germline ends. CDR3 in amino acids: CASSQVWGADTQYF. As DNA, the CDR3 is TGTGCCAGCAGTCAAGTGTGGGGGGCAGATACGCAGTATTTT.

This sequence joins TRBV20-1 and TRBJ2-3; D possibly uses TRBD1 or TRBD2 (5 bases each). The CDR3 is 14 residues long. Germline V CDR1 and CDR2: DFQATT, SNEGSKA (reference sequence). V lost 6 bases and J lost 1, with 14 bases in between. The CDR3 here is CSASSLGGTDTQYF. The CDR3 DNA reads TGCAGTGCCAGTTCTCTGGGGGGCACAGATACGCAGTATTTT.

The rearrangement joins TRBV6-4 to TRBJ2-1; the D is unclear. In germline, CDR1 is MRHNA, CDR2 SNTAGT. CDR3 length equals 11 residues. The germline V and J ends were trimmed by 11 bases and 8 bases, with 13 bases remaining between them. The CDR3 bases are TGTGCCCCAGCAAATGATCATGAGCAGTTCTTC. The encoded protein is CAPANDHEQFF.